The 28 T cell receptor beta chains below were found in one sample sequenced in a study of T cell repertoires in cytomegalovirus infection (dated by TCRdb to about 2019). Sequencing relied on an Illumina HiSeq 1500. TCRdb passed the public sequencing reads through fastp at Q25 and MiXCR, retaining productive beta sequences. Each entry is one CDR3 protein sequence, shown with its most common DNA and genes. For this sample the table gives about 190,000 distinct CDR3 sequences, of which about 28% were detected only once. The top ten constitute 31% of the sample. Source material: PBMCs. Every receptor here comes from a human donor in good health (CMV status not recorded). Some clones in this sample may be carry-over from other donors' samples.

The CDR3 coding sequence is TGTGCCAGCAGCTTAGCTCGCTGGCGGGGGGCCTCGAGCACCGGGGAGCTGTTTTTT. Its protein product is CASSLARWRGASSTGELFF. This chain uses TRBV7-2 with TRBJ2-2; 8 bases align to TRBD2. CDR1 SGHTA and CDR2 FQGNSA come from the germline V gene. The J segment lost 4 bases and the V segment lost 0 bases, leaving 13 bases of the junction unmatched. This CDR3 is built from 19 residues. Full variable domain (remainder filled in from reference TRBV7-2 and TRBJ2-2): GAGVSQSPSNKVTEKGKDVELRCDPISGHTALYWYRQSLGQGLEFLIYFQGNSAPDKSGLPSDRFSAERTGGSVSTLTIQRTQQEDSAVYLCASSLARWRGASSTGELFFGEGSRLTVL.

V usage is TRBV6-6 and J usage is TRBJ2-7; D is uncertain. The CDR3 is 13 amino acids. Between the trimmed V and J ends, which lost 2 bases and 1 base, there was a span of 6 bases. Germline CDR1 reads MNHNY; CDR2 reads SVGAGI (reference sequence). CDR3 residues: CASSYQQSYEQYF. The DNA for the CDR3 is TGTGCCAGCAGTTACCAGCAGTCCTACGAGCAGTACTTC.

The sample holds many counts of this clonotype. This chain joins TRBV7-2 and TRBJ1-4; maybe TRBD1 (5 bases). The CDR3 spans 14 residues. Germline assignment: CDR1 SGHTA and CDR2 FQGNSA. V lost 4 bases, J lost 0 bases, and 6 bases lay in between. CDR3 region: CASSYRSTNEKLFF. The CDR3 DNA reads as TGTGCCAGCAGCTACAGGTCAACTAATGAAAAACTGTTTTTT. Filled out from reference TRBV7-2 and TRBJ1-4, the complete variable domain reads GAGVSQSPSNKVTEKGKDVELRCDPISGHTALYWYRQSLGQGLEFLIYFQGNSAPDKSGLPSDRFSAERTGGSVSTLTIQRTQQEDSAVYLCASSYRSTNEKLFFGSGTQLSVL.

V gene TRBV2 combines with J gene TRBJ2-7; D is uncertain. Per germline, CDR1 SNHLY and CDR2 FYNNEI. The CDR3 spans 15 residues. V lost 1 base and J lost 0, with 10 bases in between. CDR3 in amino acids: CASSEGGRLSYEQYF. The CDR3 coding sequence is TGTGCCAGCAGTGAAGGAGGCAGGCTCTCCTACGAGCAGTACTTC.

This chain joins TRBV6-2 or TRBV6-3 and TRBJ1-2; possibly TRBD1 for D (5 bases). Germline V gene sequence: CDR1 MNHEY, CDR2 SVGEGT. The CDR3 runs 14 residues. Trimming removed 2 bases at V and 3 bases at J, with 10 bases between. The CDR3: CASSYLRDYYGYTF. The CDR3 DNA follows: TGTGCCAGCAGTTACCTCCGGGACTACTATGGCTACACCTTC.

This clonotype has just a few counts. The rearrangement links TRBV20-1 to TRBJ2-7; TRBD2 agrees at 15 bases. The CDR3 totals 13 residues. CDR1 is DFQATT and CDR2 is SNEGSKA in the germline V gene (reference sequence). The V and J ends lost 7 bases and 2 bases, in that order; junction bases with no gene match: 0. Here the CDR3 DNA reads TGCAGTGGGACTAGCGGGGGGGCCTACGAGCAGTACTTC. Its translation: CSGTSGGAYEQYF.

This clonotype showed up just a few times. This chain links TRBV29-1 with TRBJ1-1; TRBD1 agrees at 10 bases. Germline-derived CDR1 and CDR2 are SQVTM and ANQGSEA. V shed 0 bases and J 10 bases; nucleotides not matched to a gene: 5. The CDR3 runs to 13 residues. This chain's CDR3 is CSVEDSDRGGAFF. The CDR3 bases are TGCAGCGTTGAAGATTCGGACAGGGGGGGAGCTTTCTTT.

This clonotype was counted once. A clone one base away is much larger, so this may be a read error. The chain links TRBV7-2 to TRBJ1-1; D is possibly TRBD1 (6 bases). The CDR3 covers 15 residues. Germline V gives CDR1 SGHTA, CDR2 FQGNSA. V lost 1 base and J lost 4, with 13 bases in between. CDR3 DNA: TGTGCCAGCAGCTTAGATTCCGGAGGGGGCACTGAAGCTTTCTTT. Its translation is CASSLDSGGGTEAFF. Supplemented by reference TRBV7-2 and TRBJ1-1, the full variable domain reads GAGVSQSPSNKVTEKGKDVELRCDPISGHTALYWYRQSLGQGLEFLIYFQGNSAPDKSGLPSDRFSAERTGGSVSTLTIQRTQQEDSAVYLCASSLDSGGGTEAFFGQGTRLTVV.

This rearrangement joins TRBV4-2 to TRBJ1-1, with unresolved D. V gave up 3 bases and J gave up 5 bases, with 13 bases separating them. CDR1 is LGHNA, CDR2 YNFKEQ, per germline. The CDR3 is 14 amino acids. The CDR3 protein is CASSHTAGTTEAFF. In DNA form, the CDR3 reads TGTGCCAGCAGCCACACGGCAGGCACAACTGAAGCTTTCTTT.

The gene calls are TRBV20-1 and TRBJ2-7, with 7 nucleotides matching TRBD1. The CDR3 spans 14 residues. Per germline, CDR1 DFQATT and CDR2 SNEGSKA (reference sequence). J was trimmed by 2 bases and V by 3 bases; bases with no gene match: 7. CDR3 bases: TGCAGTGCTAGCCCCCCAGGGGGACCCTACGAGCAGTACTTC. Its translation is CSASPPGGPYEQYF.

The table lists this clonotype with a few counts. Sequence at one end of the junction differs from germline and may be a read error. The chain has TRBV6-2 or TRBV6-3 and TRBJ2-1; possible D gene TRBD1, 5 bases. This CDR3 contains 13 residues. The germline gives CDR1 MNHEY, CDR2 SVGEGT. The CDR3 here is CASSNAPIQGWVF. As DNA, the CDR3 is TGTGCCAGCAGTAATGCCCCGATCCAGGGCTGGGTCTTC.

This clonotype showed up many times. The V call is TRBV7-9, the J call TRBJ1-5; D is unresolved. The V gene's germline CDR1 is SEHNR and CDR2 FQNEAQ (reference sequence). V was clipped by 2 bases and J by 0 bases, with 14 bases between them. This CDR3 has 17 amino acids. The CDR3 protein is CASSLTRTGNSNQPQHF. The CDR3 DNA is TGTGCCAGCAGCTTAACTCGTACGGGGAATAGCAATCAGCCCCAGCATTTT.

V and J are TRBV20-1 and TRBJ2-3, with 9 bases aligning to TRBD2. This CDR3 region has 15 residues. V lost 0 bases, J lost 2 bases, and 3 bases stayed unmatched. Germline assignment: CDR1 DFQATT and CDR2 SNEGSKA (reference sequence). Here the CDR3 reads CSARDSSGITDTQYF. The CDR3 DNA is TGCAGTGCTAGAGATTCTAGCGGGATCACAGATACGCAGTATTTT.

The genes are TRBV7-6 and TRBJ2-5, with TRBD2 matching 15 bases. Germline CDR1 SGHVS, CDR2 FNYEAQ. The CDR3 is 16 residues long. V shed 5 bases, J shed 4 bases, and the junction held 5 bases outside the gene matches. Here the CDR3 DNA reads TGTGCCAGCAGCATCGGGACTAGCGGGGGGATAGAGACCCAGTACTTC. This encodes CASSIGTSGGIETQYF. Supplemented by reference TRBV7-6 and TRBJ2-5, the full variable domain reads GAGVSQSPRYKVTKRGQDVALRCDPISGHVSLYWYRQALGQGPEFLTYFNYEAQQDKSGLPNDRFSAERPEGSISTLTIQRTEQRDSAMYRCASSIGTSGGIETQYFGPGTRLLVL.

This clonotype was counted many times. J is TRBJ2-4 and V is TRBV2; TRBD1 matches at 9 bases. The germline gives CDR1 SNHLY, CDR2 FYNNEI. This CDR3 is 14 amino acids long. Trimming cost V 6 bases and J 8 bases; bases outside gene matches: 8. The CDR3 DNA follows: TGTGCCAGCAGGCTAATGGACAGGGGAGACATTCAGTACTTC. Protein: CASRLMDRGDIQYF.

The chain uses TRBV2 and TRBJ1-1, with D unclear. The V end lost 1 base, the J end lost 2 bases, and 8 bases lay between the germline ends. Germline CDR1 is SNHLY and CDR2 is FYNNEI. The CDR3 loop spans 14 amino acids. The DNA of the CDR3 is TGTGCCAGCAGTGAAGAGGGTCAAAACACTGAAGCTTTCTTT. Amino acids: CASSEEGQNTEAFF.

A few counts support this clonotype. V and J are TRBV11-3 and TRBJ2-3, with TRBD2 matching over 14 bases. From germline, CDR1 is SGHNT and CDR2 YENEEA. This CDR3 spans 16 amino acids. With 5 bases clipped from V and 3 bases from J, the junction kept 4 bases outside the gene matches. The CDR3 region is CASSTGTSGGTDTQYF. CDR3 nucleotide sequence: TGTGCCAGCAGCACGGGGACTAGCGGGGGAACAGATACGCAGTATTTT.

To note about this clonotype: The junction departs from germline at one end; a sequencing error may be responsible. The chain links TRBV20-1 to TRBJ1-5; the D gene is possibly TRBD1 (5 bases). Germline CDR1 is DFQATT and CDR2 is SNEGSKA (reference sequence). The CDR3 has 14 amino acids. The CDR3 loop is CSARGWGGDQPQHF. In DNA form, the CDR3 reads TGCAGTGCCAGAGGTTGGGGAGGGGATCAGCCCCAGCATTTT.

This sequence joins TRBV7-3 and TRBJ1-1, with D possibly TRBD1 on 5 matching bases. CDR1 and CDR2 from the germline V gene are SGHTA and FQGTGA. With 1 base removed from V and 2 bases from J, the gap between germline ends came to 11 bases. There are 15 residues in the CDR3. Here the CDR3 reads CASSLRGTDNTEAFF. CDR3 sequence (DNA): TGTGCCAGCAGCTTAAGAGGGACGGATAACACTGAAGCTTTCTTT.

The rearrangement links TRBV5-1 to TRBJ1-5; D call uncertain. CDR1 is SGHRS, CDR2 YFSETQ, per germline. This CDR3 contains 14 residues. V was cut by 0 bases and J by 6 bases, with 10 bases left in between. The CDR3 loop reads CASSLDNRGQPQHF. DNA for the CDR3: TGCGCCAGCAGCTTGGACAACCGAGGTCAGCCCCAGCATTTT.

The rearrangement joins TRBV7-2 to TRBJ1-2; possibly TRBD1 for D (5 bases). Germline CDR1 and CDR2: SGHTA and FQGNSA. The length of the CDR3 is 14 residues. The V and J ends lost 7 bases and 5 bases respectively, with 17 bases between them. The CDR3 DNA is TGTGCCAGCACCCGGGGGATTCCCCTATATGGCTACACCTTC. It encodes CASTRGIPLYGYTF. Variable domain in full (rest from reference TRBV7-2 and TRBJ1-2): GAGVSQSPSNKVTEKGKDVELRCDPISGHTALYWYRQSLGQGLEFLIYFQGNSAPDKSGLPSDRFSAERTGGSVSTLTIQRTQQEDSAVYLCASTRGIPLYGYTFGSGTRLTVV.

This clonotype was detected ten times or more. The chain couples TRBV7-2 to TRBJ2-1; TRBD2 matches at 9 bases. Germline CDR1 is SGHTA and CDR2 is FQGNSA. This CDR3 is 15 amino acids long. The trim removed 4 bases at V and 9 bases at J, leaving 10 bases unmatched. DNA of the CDR3: TGTGCCAGCAGCTCAGCGGGGGGCCTCCTCAGTGAGCAGTTCTTC. Its translation: CASSSAGGLLSEQFF.

This clonotype was seen many times. The gene calls are TRBV27 and TRBJ1-3; D remains ambiguous. Looked up from germline, CDR1 is MNHEY and CDR2 is SMNVEV (reference sequence). The V gene lost 2 bases and the J gene lost 0 bases, with 5 bases spanning the gap. This CDR3 is 14 amino acids long. In DNA, the CDR3 is TGTGCCAGCAGTTTAGGACCCTCTGGAAACACCATATATTTT. This encodes CASSLGPSGNTIYF.

The rearrangement joins TRBV6-2 or TRBV6-3 to TRBJ1-5; D ambiguous. In germline, CDR1 is MNHEY, CDR2 SVGEGT. V lost 0 bases to trimming and J lost 1 base, with 7 bases between them. This CDR3 region has 15 residues. The CDR3 here is CASSYSPGSNQPQHF. DNA of the CDR3: TGTGCCAGCAGTTACTCGCCGGGCAGCAATCAGCCCCAGCATTTT.

The chain uses TRBV7-9 and TRBJ2-1; TRBD2 aligns across 9 bases. The CDR3 has 15 residues. Unmatched junction bases numbered 3, after V lost 3 bases and J lost 3 bases. Looked up from germline, CDR1 is SEHNR and CDR2 is FQNEAQ (reference sequence). CDR3 bases: TGTGCCAGCAGCTTGAAGCGGGGGGTCTACAATGAGCAGTTCTTC. Protein product: CASSLKRGVYNEQFF. The variable domain in full, with the rest retrieved from reference TRBV7-9 and TRBJ2-1, is DTGVSQNPRHKITKRGQNVTFRCDPISEHNRLYWYRQTLGQGPEFLTYFQNEAQLEKSRLLSDRFSAERPKGSFSTLEIQRTEQGDSAMYLCASSLKRGVYNEQFFGPGTRLTVL.

The CDR3 sequence: CASSSVGGGTEAFF. CDR3 sequence (DNA): TGTGCCAGCAGCTCTGTCGGGGGCGGCACTGAAGCTTTCTTT. The J gene is TRBJ1-1, the V gene TRBV7-9; perhaps TRBD1 as D (6 bases). Germline loops: CDR1 SEHNR, CDR2 FQNEAQ (reference sequence). V lost 4 bases and J 4 bases, leaving 13 bases between the germline ends. The CDR3 sequence is 14 residues long.

V and J are TRBV7-9 and TRBJ1-5; 10 bases align to TRBD1. J was trimmed by 5 bases and V by 5 bases; bases with no gene match: 6. This CDR3 has 15 amino acids. Germline values: CDR1 SEHNR, CDR2 FQNEAQ (reference sequence). CDR3 region: CASSPGTGAYQPQHF. The CDR3 DNA reads as TGTGCCAGCAGCCCCGGGACAGGGGCTTATCAGCCCCAGCATTTT.

This clonotype was counted between two and nine times. V is TRBV20-1 and J is TRBJ2-7; TRBD2 might be the D (5 bases). The CDR3 loop spans 14 amino acids. Deletions cut 0 bases from V and 3 bases from J, with 12 bases between. Germline lookup yields CDR1 DFQATT and CDR2 SNEGSKA (reference sequence). CDR3 residues: CSARDEGSGYEQYF. The DNA for the CDR3 is TGCAGTGCTAGAGATGAAGGAAGCGGCTACGAGCAGTACTTC.